This TCR beta chain was found in a study of T cells in Graves' hyperthyroidism and ophthalmopathy. Unmatched junction bases numbered 13, after V lost 3 bases and J lost 4 bases. The germline gives CDR1 KGHDR, CDR2 SFDVKD. The CDR3 covers 17 residues. TCR beta CDR3 regions were amplified from RNA transcripts. RT-PCR in the first round (using the HTBI primer set) targeted the TCR CDR3. From the multiplex PCR reads, TCRdb called clonotypes with MiXCR, one entry per CDR3 protein. Of 500,000 to 800,000 distinct CDR3 sequences in the sample, roughly 45% are singletons; the top ten hold about 7%. The sequence derives from an adult man with Graves' disease, either hyperthyroidism or ophthalmopathy (not recorded which). The chain is built from TRBV24-1 and TRBJ1-1, with 7 nucleotides matching TRBD1. Sample: peripheral blood or thyroid tissue (not recorded which). The CDR3 reads CATSDPSGGVGVTEAFF. In nucleotides, the CDR3 is TGTGCCACCAGTGATCCCTCAGGGGGTGTCGGGGTCACTGAAGCTTTCTTT.